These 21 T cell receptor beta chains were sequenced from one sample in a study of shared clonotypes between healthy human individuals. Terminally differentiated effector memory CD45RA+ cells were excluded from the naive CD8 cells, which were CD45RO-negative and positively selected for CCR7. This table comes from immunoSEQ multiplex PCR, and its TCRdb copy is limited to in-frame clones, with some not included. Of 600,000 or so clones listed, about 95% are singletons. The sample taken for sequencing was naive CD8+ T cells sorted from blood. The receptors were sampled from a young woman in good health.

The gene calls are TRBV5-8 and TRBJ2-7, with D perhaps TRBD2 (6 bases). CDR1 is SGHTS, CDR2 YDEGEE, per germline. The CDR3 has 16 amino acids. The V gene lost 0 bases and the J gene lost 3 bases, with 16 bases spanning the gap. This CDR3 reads CASSLDLGMGGYEQYF. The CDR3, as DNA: TGTGCCAGCAGCTTGGACTTGGGAATGGGGGGCTACGAGCAGTACTTC.

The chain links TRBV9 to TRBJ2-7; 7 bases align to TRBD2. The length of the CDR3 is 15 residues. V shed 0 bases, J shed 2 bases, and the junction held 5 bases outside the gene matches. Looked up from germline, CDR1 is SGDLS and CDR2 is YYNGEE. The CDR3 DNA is TGTGCCAGCAGCGTAGAACCAGCGGGGCCCTACGAGCAGTACTTC. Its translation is CASSVEPAGPYEQYF.

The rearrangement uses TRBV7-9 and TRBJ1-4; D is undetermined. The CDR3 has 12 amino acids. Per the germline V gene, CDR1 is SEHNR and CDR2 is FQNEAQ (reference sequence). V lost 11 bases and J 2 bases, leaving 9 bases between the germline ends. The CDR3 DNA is TGTGCCTCCCGTGGGACTAATGAAAAACTGTTTTTT. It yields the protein CASRGTNEKLFF.

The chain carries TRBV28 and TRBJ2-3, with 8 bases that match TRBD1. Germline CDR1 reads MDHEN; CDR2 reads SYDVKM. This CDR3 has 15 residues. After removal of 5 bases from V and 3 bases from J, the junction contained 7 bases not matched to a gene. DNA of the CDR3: TGTGCCAGCAGTATACAGGGGGAGAAGACAGATACGCAGTATTTT. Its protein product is CASSIQGEKTDTQYF.

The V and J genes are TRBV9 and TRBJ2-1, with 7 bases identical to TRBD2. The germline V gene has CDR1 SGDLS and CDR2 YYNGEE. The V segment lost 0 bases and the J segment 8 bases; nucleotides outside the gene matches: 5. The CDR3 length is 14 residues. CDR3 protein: CASSVEGGLDEQFF. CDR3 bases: TGTGCCAGCAGCGTAGAGGGAGGGCTCGATGAGCAGTTCTTC. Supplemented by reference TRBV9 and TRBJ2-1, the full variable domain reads DSGVTQTPKHLITATGQRVTLRCSPRSGDLSVYWYQQSLDQGLQFLIQYYNGEERAKGNILERFSAQQFPDLHSELNLSSLELGDSALYFCASSVEGGLDEQFFGPGTRLTVL.

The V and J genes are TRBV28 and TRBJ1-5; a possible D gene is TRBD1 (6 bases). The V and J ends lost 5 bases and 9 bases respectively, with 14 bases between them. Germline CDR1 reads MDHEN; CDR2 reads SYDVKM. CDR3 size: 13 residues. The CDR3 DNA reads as TGTGCCAGCAGTCCGGGGGGGGCTACGCCCCAGCATTTT. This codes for CASSPGGATPQHF.

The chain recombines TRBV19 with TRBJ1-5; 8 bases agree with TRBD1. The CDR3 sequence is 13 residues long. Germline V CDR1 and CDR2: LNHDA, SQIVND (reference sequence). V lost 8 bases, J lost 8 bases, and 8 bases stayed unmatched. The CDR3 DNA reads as TGTGCCAGTTGGGGGGACAGGACGAAGCCCCAGCATTTT. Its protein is CASWGDRTKPQHF.

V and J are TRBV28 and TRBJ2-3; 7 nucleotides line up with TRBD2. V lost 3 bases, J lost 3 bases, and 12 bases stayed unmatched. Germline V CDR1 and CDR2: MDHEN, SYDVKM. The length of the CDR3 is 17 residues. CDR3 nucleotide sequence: TGTGCCAGCAGTTTTTTTGGCGGGAGTGTTGGAACAGATACGCAGTATTTT. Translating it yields CASSFFGGSVGTDTQYF.

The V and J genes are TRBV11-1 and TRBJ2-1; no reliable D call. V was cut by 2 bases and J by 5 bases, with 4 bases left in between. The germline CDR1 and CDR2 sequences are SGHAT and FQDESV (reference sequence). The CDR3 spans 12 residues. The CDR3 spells CASSLLDNEQFF. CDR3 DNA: TGTGCCAGCAGCTTATTGGACAATGAGCAGTTCTTC.

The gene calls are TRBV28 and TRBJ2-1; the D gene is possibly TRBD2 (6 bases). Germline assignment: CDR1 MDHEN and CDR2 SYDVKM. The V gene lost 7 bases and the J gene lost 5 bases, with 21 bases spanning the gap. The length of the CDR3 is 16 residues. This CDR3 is CASTFVGTLSNNEQFF. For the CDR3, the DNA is TGTGCCAGCACCTTTGTGGGGACTTTATCTAACAATGAGCAGTTCTTC.

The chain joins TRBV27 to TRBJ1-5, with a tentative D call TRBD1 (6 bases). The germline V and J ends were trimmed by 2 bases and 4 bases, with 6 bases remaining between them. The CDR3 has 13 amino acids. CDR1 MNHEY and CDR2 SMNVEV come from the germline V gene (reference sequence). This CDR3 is CASSLDRNQPQHF. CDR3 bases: TGTGCCAGCAGTTTAGACAGGAATCAGCCCCAGCATTTT.

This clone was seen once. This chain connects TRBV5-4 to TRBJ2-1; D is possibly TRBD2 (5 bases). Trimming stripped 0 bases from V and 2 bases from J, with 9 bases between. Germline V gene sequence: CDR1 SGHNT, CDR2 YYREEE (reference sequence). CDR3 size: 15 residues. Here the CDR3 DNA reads TGTGCCAGCAGCTTGGGAGCGGAAACCTACAATGAGCAGTTCTTC. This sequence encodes CASSLGAETYNEQFF. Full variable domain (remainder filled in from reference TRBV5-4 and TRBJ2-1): ETGVTQSPTHLIKTRGQQVTLRCSSQSGHNTVSWYQQALGQGPQFIFQYYREEENGRGNFPPRFSGLQFPNYSSELNVNALELDDSALYLCASSLGAETYNEQFFGPGTRLTVL.

The CDR3 bases are TGTGCCAGCAGCTTAGGTCAAGAGACCCAGTACTTC. Its translation: CASSLGQETQYF. The genes are TRBV11-2 and TRBJ2-5, with D uncertain. This CDR3 contains 12 residues. V was pared by 1 base and J by 2 bases, with 2 bases between. Germline CDR1 is SGHAT and CDR2 is FQNNGV.

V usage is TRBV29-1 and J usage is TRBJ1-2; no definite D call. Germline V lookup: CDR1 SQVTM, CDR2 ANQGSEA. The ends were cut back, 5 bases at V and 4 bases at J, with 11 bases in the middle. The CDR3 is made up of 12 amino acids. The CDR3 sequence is CSVTDGFYGYTF. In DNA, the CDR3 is TGCAGCGTTACGGACGGATTCTATGGCTACACCTTC.

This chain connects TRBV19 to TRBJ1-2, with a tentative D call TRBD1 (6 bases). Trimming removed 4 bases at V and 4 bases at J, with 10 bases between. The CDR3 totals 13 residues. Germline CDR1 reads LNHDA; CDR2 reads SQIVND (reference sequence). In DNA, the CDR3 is TGTGCCAGTAGTAGGGAACAGGGCTATGGCTACACCTTC. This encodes CASSREQGYGYTF.

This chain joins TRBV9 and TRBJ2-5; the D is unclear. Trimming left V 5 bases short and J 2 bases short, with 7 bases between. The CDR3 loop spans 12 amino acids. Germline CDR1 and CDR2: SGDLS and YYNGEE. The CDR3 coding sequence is TGTGCCAGCAGAGACGCACAAGAGACCCAGTACTTC. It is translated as CASRDAQETQYF.

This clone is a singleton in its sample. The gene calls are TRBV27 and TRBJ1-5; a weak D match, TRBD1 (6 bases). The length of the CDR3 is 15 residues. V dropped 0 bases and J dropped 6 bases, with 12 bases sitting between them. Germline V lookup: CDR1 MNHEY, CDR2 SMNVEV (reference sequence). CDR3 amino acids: CASSLSGGGGQPQHF. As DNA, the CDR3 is TGTGCCAGCAGTTTATCCGGGGGCGGGGGTCAGCCCCAGCATTTT.

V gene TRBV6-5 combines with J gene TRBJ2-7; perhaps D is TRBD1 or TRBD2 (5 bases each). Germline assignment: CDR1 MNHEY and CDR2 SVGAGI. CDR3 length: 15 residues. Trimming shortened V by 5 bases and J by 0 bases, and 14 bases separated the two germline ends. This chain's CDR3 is CASSTGTESSYEQYF. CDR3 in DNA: TGTGCCAGCAGTACCGGGACCGAGAGCTCCTACGAGCAGTACTTC.

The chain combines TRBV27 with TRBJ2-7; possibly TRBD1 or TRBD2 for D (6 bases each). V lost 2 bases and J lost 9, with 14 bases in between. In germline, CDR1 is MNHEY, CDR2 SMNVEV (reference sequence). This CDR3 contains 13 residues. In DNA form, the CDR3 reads TGTGCCAGCAGTTTAGGTAGCGGAGGGGGGCAGTACTTC. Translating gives CASSLGSGGGQYF.

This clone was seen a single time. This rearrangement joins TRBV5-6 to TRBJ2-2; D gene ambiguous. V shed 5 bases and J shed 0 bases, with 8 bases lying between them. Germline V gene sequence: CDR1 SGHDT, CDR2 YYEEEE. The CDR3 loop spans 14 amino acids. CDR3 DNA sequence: TGTGCCAGCAGTTGGGCCACGAACACCGGGGAGCTGTTTTTT. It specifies CASSWATNTGELFF.

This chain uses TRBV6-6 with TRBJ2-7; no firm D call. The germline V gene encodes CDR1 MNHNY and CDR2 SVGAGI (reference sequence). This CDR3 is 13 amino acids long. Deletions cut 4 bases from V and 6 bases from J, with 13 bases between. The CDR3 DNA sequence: TGTGCCAGCAGTTCTCGAGAGGCTCTCGAGCAGTACTTC. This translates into CASSSREALEQYF.